The T cell receptor beta chain under discussion was sequenced for a study of Graves' ophthalmopathy and Graves' hyperthyroidism. Study-wide points: Also, most clonotypes expanded in the thyroid above 0.001 frequency appeared in blood. Cross-validated, the 13-signature model showed 87.88%/81.08% sensitivity/specificity, and 80%/75% in the test set.

The length of the CDR3 is 16 residues. Germline CDR1 is SGDLS and CDR2 is YYNGEE. Trimming stripped 3 bases from V and 5 bases from J, with 18 bases between. The authors amplified TCR beta CDR3 regions, and they did so from RNA transcripts for repertoire sequencing. RT-PCR in the first round used HTBI primers; a second-round multiplex PCR followed. TCRdb reprocessed the multiplex PCR reads via MiXCR and lists one record per CDR3 protein. The table shows a few hundred thousand distinct CDR3 sequences, with about a sixth occurring only once. For donors with ophthalmopathy, the disease showed moderate-to-severe activity, reached CAS ≥3 and NOSPECS ≥4, and had lasted under 3 months. This clonotype was detected ten times or more. Its antigen is as yet unknown.

The rearrangement uses TRBV9 and TRBJ1-5; D possibly corresponds to TRBD1 (6 bases). Sequenced: peripheral blood. The sequence derives from an adult man with Graves' ophthalmopathy. As DNA, the CDR3 is TGTGCCAGCAGCGGCACACAGGGCACTATAGATCAGCCCCAGCATTTT. Amino acids: CASSGTQGTIDQPQHF.